Listed below are T cell receptor beta chains from one sample, sequenced in a study of identical twins. One entry per CDR3 protein, called by TCRdb with MiXCR from the 5' RACE reads. There are some 1,600,000 distinct CDR3 sequences in the sample; about 32% occur only once, and 0.27% lies in the top ten. Source material: cord blood. The receptor set was obtained from a newborn girl in good health. The CDR3 runs from the conserved cysteine through the conserved F or W. D genes are given only for firm matches. Clone size, where shown, is once, few, many, or a class for clones that have expanded.

cdr3_aa	cdr3_nt	d_call	clone_size	v_call	j_call
CASSLVTGTQYF	TGTGCCAGCAGTCTTGTCACAGGTACGCAGTATTTT	-	once	TRBV12-3/TRBV12-4	TRBJ2-3
CASSSRTRSYSEQFF	TGTGCCAGCAGTTCTCGGACTCGGTCCTACAGTGAGCAGTTCTTC	-	-	TRBV12-3/TRBV12-4	TRBJ2-1
CAWSERTYGYTF	TGTGCCTGGAGTGAAAGAACCTATGGCTACACCTTC	-	-	TRBV30	TRBJ1-2
CSVEEAAGGSLNEQYF	TGCAGCGTTGAAGAGGCAGCGGGAGGCTCGCTCAATGAGCAGTACTTC	TRBD2	-	TRBV29-1	TRBJ2-7
CSARSPGTSGRDSYNEQYF	TGCAGTGCTAGATCACCCGGGACTAGCGGGAGAGACTCCTACAATGAGCAGTACTTC	TRBD2	-	TRBV20-1	TRBJ2-7
CASSPELTGGYTF	TGTGCCAGCTCACCGGAGCTGACCGGGGGCTACACCTTC	-	few	TRBV18	TRBJ1-2
CASSSEGLAGVDEQFF	TGTGCCAGCAGTTCAGAAGGACTAGCGGGAGTTGATGAGCAGTTCTTC	TRBD2	-	TRBV28	TRBJ2-1
CASSFGNTEAFF	TGTGCCAGCAGCTTCGGGAACACTGAAGCTTTCTTT	-	many	TRBV12-3/TRBV12-4	TRBJ1-1
CASSALRGNTEAFF	TGTGCCAGCAGCGCCCTCAGGGGTAACACTGAAGCTTTCTTT	-	few	TRBV11-2	TRBJ1-1
CASSQGTSGSIDTQYF	TGCGCCAGCAGCCAAGGGACTAGCGGGAGCATAGATACGCAGTATTTT	TRBD2	-	TRBV4-1	TRBJ2-3
CASSLLVIGTDTQYF	TGCGCCAGCAGTCTACTAGTTATCGGTACAGATACGCAGTATTTT	-	few	TRBV4-1	TRBJ2-3
CASSPAVNYGYTF	TGTGCCAGCAGCCCGGCGGTCAACTATGGCTACACCTTC	-	few	TRBV7-2	TRBJ1-2
CASSQSSGGEQYF	TGTGCCAGCAGCCAATCAAGCGGGGGTGAGCAGTACTTC	TRBD2	-	TRBV16	TRBJ2-5
CASSTRDREAEKLFF	TGTGCCAGCAGTACGCGGGACAGGGAGGCTGAAAAACTGTTTTTT	TRBD1	-	TRBV6-1	TRBJ1-4
CSAKPTYNEQFF	TGCAGTGCTAAACCCACCTACAATGAGCAGTTCTTC	-	-	TRBV20-1	TRBJ2-1
CASSQSSTGQGRSEAFF	TGCGCCAGCAGCCAAAGTTCAACGGGACAGGGAAGATCCGAAGCTTTCTTT	TRBD1	-	TRBV4-1	TRBJ1-1
CASSLRSFGTLLPYEQYF	TGTGCCAGCAGTCTACGCTCTTTCGGGACCCTTCTCCCGTACGAGCAGTACTTC	-	few	TRBV6-2/TRBV6-3	TRBJ2-7
CASSRTGTGPYTEAFF	TGTGCCAGCTCACGAACCGGGACAGGGCCCTATACTGAAGCTTTCTTT	TRBD1	-	TRBV18	TRBJ1-1
CAYSSPPGLVADTQYF	TGCGCTTACAGCTCACCGCCGGGACTAGTGGCAGATACGCAGTATTTT	TRBD2	-	TRBV5-1	TRBJ2-3
CVSSLLRTDTQYF	TGTGTCAGCAGCTTGCTGAGGACCGATACGCAGTATTTT	-	-	TRBV5-6	TRBJ2-3
CASTKGPVWQGSEQYF	TGTGCCAGCACCAAAGGGCCCGTGTGGCAGGGTAGCGAGCAGTACTTC	-	-	TRBV28	TRBJ2-7
CASSRTESSYNEQFF	TGTGCCAGCAGTCGGACGGAAAGCTCCTACAATGAGCAGTTCTTC	-	few	TRBV3-1	TRBJ2-1
CSVERSEGTEAFF	TGCAGCGTTGAGAGGTCAGAGGGCACTGAAGCTTTCTTT	-	few	TRBV29-1	TRBJ1-1
CSAPGQGADLAKNIQYF	TGCAGTGCTCCGGGACAGGGGGCCGATCTAGCCAAAAACATTCAGTACTTC	TRBD1	-	TRBV20-1	TRBJ2-4
CASSQDGGSIYEQYF	TGTGCCAGCAGCCAAGATGGCGGGAGCATCTACGAGCAGTACTTC	TRBD2	few	TRBV4-2	TRBJ2-7
CASSAKREETQYF	TGTGCCAGCAGCGCCAAGCGGGAAGAGACCCAGTACTTC	-	few	TRBV5-4	TRBJ2-5
CASRQSSYNSPLHF	TGTGCCAGCAGACAGAGCTCCTATAATTCACCCCTCCACTTT	-	many	TRBV27	TRBJ1-6
CASSSLDSNYEQFF	TGCGCCAGCAGCTCCTTGGACAGCAACTACGAGCAGTTCTTC	-	-	TRBV5-1	TRBJ2-1
CASNPMFRVTDTQYF	TGCGCCAGCAACCCCATGTTTCGGGTCACAGATACGCAGTATTTT	-	few	TRBV5-1	TRBJ2-3